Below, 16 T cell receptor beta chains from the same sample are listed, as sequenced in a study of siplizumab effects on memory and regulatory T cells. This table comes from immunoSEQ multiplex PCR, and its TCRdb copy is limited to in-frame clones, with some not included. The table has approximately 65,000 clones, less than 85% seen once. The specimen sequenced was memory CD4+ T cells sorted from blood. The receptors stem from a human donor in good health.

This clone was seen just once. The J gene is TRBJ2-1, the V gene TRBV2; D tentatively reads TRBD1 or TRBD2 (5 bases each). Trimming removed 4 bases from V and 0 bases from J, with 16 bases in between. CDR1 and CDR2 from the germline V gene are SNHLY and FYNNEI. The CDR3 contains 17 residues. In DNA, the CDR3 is TGTGCCAGCAGTGGATTGGGACGGGAAAGCTCCTACAATGAGCAGTTCTTC. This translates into CASSGLGRESSYNEQFF.

The CDR3 nucleotides read TGCGCCAGCAGCCAGCCGGGACGATCCTATGGCTACACCTTC. This encodes CASSQPGRSYGYTF. The J gene is TRBJ1-2, the V gene TRBV4-1; maybe TRBD1 (5 bases). This CDR3 contains 14 residues. The germline CDR1 and CDR2 sequences are MGHRA and YSYEKL. V lost 3 bases, J lost 4 bases, and 12 bases lay in between.

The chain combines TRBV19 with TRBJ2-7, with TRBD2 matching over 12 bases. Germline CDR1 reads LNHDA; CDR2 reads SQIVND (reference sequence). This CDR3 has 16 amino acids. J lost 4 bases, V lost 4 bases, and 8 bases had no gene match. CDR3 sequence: CASSRSGLAGSYEQYF. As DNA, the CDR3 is TGTGCCAGTAGTAGAAGCGGACTAGCGGGGTCTTACGAGCAGTACTTC.

CDR3 DNA: TGTGCCCGCGGGTCCGCAGGGTGGGGTGGAAACACCATATATTTT. The encoded protein is CARGSAGWGGNTIYF. The rearrangement links TRBV30 to TRBJ1-3, with a tentative D call TRBD1 (5 bases). The CDR3 length is 15 residues. V was trimmed by 8 bases and J by 3 bases, leaving 20 bases between them. Germline CDR1 is GTSNPN and CDR2 is SVGIG (reference sequence). Filled out from reference TRBV30 and TRBJ1-3, the complete variable domain reads SQTIHQWPATLVQPVGSPLSLECTVEGTSNPNLYWYRQAAGRGLQLLFYSVGIGQISSEVPQNLSASRPQDRQFILSSKKLLLSDSGFYLCARGSAGWGGNTIYFGEGSWLTVV.

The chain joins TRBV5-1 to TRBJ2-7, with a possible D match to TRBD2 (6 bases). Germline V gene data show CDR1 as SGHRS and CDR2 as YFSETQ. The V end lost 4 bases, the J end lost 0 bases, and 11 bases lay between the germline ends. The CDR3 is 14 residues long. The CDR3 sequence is CASSIVAASYEQYF. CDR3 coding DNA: TGCGCCAGCAGCATAGTAGCGGCCTCCTACGAGCAGTACTTC.

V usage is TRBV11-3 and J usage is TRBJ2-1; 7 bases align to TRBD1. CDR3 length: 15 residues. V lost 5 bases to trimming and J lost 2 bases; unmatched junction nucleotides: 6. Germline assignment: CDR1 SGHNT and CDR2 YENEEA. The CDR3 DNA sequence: TGTGCCAGCAGCGAAGGGGACAGACCCTACAATGAGCAGTTCTTC. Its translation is CASSEGDRPYNEQFF.

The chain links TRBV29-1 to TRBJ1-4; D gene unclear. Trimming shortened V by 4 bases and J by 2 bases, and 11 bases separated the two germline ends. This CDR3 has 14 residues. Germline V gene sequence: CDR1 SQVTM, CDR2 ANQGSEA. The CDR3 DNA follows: TGCAGCGTTGGGATTGGTATGACTAATGAAAAACTGTTTTTT. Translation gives CSVGIGMTNEKLFF. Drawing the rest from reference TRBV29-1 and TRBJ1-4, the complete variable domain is SAVISQKPSRDICQRGTSLTIQCQVDSQVTMMFWYRQQPGQSLTLIATANQGSEATYESGFVIDKFPISRPNLTFSTLTVSNMSPEDSSIYLCSVGIGMTNEKLFFGSGTQLSVL.

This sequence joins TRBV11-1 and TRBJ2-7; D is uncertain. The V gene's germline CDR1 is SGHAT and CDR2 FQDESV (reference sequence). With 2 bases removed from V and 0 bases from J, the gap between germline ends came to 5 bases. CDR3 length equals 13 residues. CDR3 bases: TGTGCCAGCAGCTTACCAGGCTCCTACGAGCAGTACTTC. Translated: CASSLPGSYEQYF.

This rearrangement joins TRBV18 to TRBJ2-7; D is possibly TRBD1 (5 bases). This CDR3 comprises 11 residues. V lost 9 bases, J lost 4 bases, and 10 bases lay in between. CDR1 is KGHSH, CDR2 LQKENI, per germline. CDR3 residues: CASQQEYEQYF. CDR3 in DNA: TGTGCCAGTCAACAGGAATACGAGCAGTACTTC.

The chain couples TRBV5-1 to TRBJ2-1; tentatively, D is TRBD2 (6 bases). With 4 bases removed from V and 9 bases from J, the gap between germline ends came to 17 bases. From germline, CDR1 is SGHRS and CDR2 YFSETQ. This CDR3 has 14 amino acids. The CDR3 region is CASSPGLREGEQFF. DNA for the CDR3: TGCGCCAGCAGCCCTGGTTTGCGGGAAGGTGAGCAGTTCTTC.

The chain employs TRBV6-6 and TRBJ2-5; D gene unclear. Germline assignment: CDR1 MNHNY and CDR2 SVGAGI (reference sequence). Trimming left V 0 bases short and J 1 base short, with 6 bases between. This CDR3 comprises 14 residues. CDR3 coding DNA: TGTGCCAGCAGTTACTCGATTGCCCAAGAGACCCAGTACTTC. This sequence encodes CASSYSIAQETQYF.

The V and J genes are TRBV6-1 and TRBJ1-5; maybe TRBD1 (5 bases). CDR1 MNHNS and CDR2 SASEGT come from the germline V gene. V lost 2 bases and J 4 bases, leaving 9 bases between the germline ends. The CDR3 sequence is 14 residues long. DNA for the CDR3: TGTGCCAGCAGTGAATCAGGGAGTAATCAGCCCCAGCATTTT. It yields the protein CASSESGSNQPQHF.

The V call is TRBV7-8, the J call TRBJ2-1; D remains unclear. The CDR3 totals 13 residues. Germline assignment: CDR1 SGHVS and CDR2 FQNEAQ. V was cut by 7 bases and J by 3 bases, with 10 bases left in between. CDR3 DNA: TGTGCCAGCATCCAACCGGGCTACAATGAGCAGTTCTTC. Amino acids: CASIQPGYNEQFF.

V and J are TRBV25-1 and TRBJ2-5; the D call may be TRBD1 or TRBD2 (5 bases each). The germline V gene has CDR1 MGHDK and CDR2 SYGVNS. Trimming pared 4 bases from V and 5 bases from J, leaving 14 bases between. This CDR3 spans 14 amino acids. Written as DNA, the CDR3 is TGTGCCAGCAGTGCTGGGGGTAGAGGCGAGACCCAGTACTTC. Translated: CASSAGGRGETQYF.

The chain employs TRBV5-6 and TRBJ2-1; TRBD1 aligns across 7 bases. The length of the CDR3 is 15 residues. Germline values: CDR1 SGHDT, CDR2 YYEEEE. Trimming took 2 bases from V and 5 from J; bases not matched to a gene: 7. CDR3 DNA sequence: TGTGCCAGCAGCTTCGGGGACAGCGAAAACAATGAGCAGTTCTTC. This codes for CASSFGDSENNEQFF.

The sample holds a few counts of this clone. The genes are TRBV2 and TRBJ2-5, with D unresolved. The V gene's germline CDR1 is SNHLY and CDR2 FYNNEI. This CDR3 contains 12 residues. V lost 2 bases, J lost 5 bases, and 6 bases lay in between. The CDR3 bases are TGTGCCAGCAGTGAACTAGGGGAGACCCAGTACTTC. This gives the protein CASSELGETQYF.